In its sample, the clone carrying this TCR beta chain was seen once. The antigen remains unidentified. This sample stems from a study of monozygotic twins with cystic fibrosis. Whole-study results and caveats: Monozygotic CF twins shared more identical nucleotide clonotypes than unrelated patients.

Assay used: immunoSEQ multiplex PCR; TCRdb lists only in-frame clones, some missing. The table shows tens of thousands of clones, with approximately 97% occurring only once. Germline CDR1 reads MNHEY; CDR2 reads SVGAGI. V dropped 5 bases and J dropped 2 bases, with 13 bases sitting between them. CDR3 length equals 14 residues. The sample taken for sequencing was blood. The TCR sequence derives from a girl between 10 and 17 years old with cystic fibrosis. This chain uses TRBV6-5 with TRBJ2-7; weak D call: TRBD2 (5 bases). CDR3 sequence (DNA): TGTGCCAGCAGTCCCGGGGTCGGAACCTACGAGCAGTACTTC. Residues: CASSPGVGTYEQYF.